This entry concerns a single TCR beta chain. The antigen remains undetermined. This sample is part of a study of CD8+CD57+ T cells in acquired aplastic anemia. Whole-study findings and limits: Patients and controls shared some 29 CD8+ CDR3 sequences, which appeared highly expressed in patients and within their immunodominant clones.

From germline, CDR1 is KGHDR and CDR2 SFDVKD. The V segment lost 3 bases and the J segment 6 bases; nucleotides outside the gene matches: 10. The CDR3 has 16 amino acids. The authors sequenced patients whose flow cytometry had shown CD8+CD57+ cell expansion. No therapy was given to patients before blood sampling. TCR beta VDJ and CDR3 were profiled, and genomic DNA was the template. TCRdb re-called the reads through MiXCR, storing one row per CDR3 protein. The table has around 180,000 distinct CDR3 sequences, roughly 50% seen once. The clonotype was recovered from a human donor with aplastic anemia. Sample: sorted CD4+, CD8+, or CD8+CD57+ T cells (not recorded which) from PBMCs. This chain links TRBV24-1 with TRBJ2-3; 8 nucleotides match TRBD2. CDR3 in DNA: TGTGCCACCAGTGATCCCTCTAGCGGGCTTAGTGATACGCAGTATTTT. As protein: CATSDPSSGLSDTQYF.